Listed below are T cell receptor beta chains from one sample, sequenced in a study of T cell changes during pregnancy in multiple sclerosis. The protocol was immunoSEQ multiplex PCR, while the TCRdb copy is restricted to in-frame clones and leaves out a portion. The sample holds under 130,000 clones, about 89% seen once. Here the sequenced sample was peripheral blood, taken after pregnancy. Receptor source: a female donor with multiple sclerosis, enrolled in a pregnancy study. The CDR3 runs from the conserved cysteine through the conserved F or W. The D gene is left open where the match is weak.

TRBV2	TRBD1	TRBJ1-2	CASRAGTGRYGYTF	TGTGCCAGCAGAGCCGGGACAGGGAGGTATGGCTACACCTTC
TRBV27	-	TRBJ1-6	CASGRHSYNSPLHF	TGTGCCAGCGGTCGACACTCCTATAATTCACCCCTCCACTTT
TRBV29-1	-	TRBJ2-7	CSVAGRPTGNYYEQYF	TGCAGCGTTGCGGGCCGCCCCACAGGGAATTACTACGAGCAGTACTTC
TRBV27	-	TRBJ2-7	CASSPRPQHRGPTFIYEQYF	TGTGCCAGCAGCCCCCGGCCCCAACATCGGGGTCCAACGTTTATCTACGAGCAGTACTTC
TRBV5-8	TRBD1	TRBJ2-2	CASSLETGGAGGLFF	TGTGCCAGCAGCTTGGAAACAGGGGGAGCGGGTGGGTTGTTTTTT
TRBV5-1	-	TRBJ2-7	CASSVTSQTRKSSYEQYF	TGCGCCAGCAGCGTAACCTCCCAAACGCGTAAGAGCTCCTACGAGCAGTACTTC
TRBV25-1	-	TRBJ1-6	CASSPGKGYSSYNSPLHF	TGTGCCAGCAGCCCGGGCAAGGGGTATAGCTCCTATAATTCACCCCTCCACTTT
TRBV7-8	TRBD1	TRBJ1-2	CASSFRDSYGYTF	TGTGCCAGCAGCTTTCGGGACAGCTATGGCTACACCTTC
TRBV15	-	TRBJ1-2	CATSRDRRQGYGYTF	TGTGCCACCAGCAGAGATCGTCGGCAGGGCTATGGCTACACCTTC
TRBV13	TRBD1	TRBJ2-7	CASSLGAGGYEQYF	TGTGCCAGCAGCTTAGGGGCAGGGGGCTACGAGCAGTACTTC
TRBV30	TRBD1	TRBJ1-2	CAWKRQGYGYTF	TGTGCCTGGAAACGACAGGGCTATGGCTACACCTTC
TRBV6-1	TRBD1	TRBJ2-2	CASTNRGLTGELFF	TGTGCCAGCACTAACAGGGGGTTAACCGGGGAGCTGTTTTTT
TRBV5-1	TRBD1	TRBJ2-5	CASSWGQGAKETQYF	TGCGCCAGCAGCTGGGGACAGGGGGCGAAAGAGACCCAGTACTTC
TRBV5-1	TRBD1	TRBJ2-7	CASSKTQGANYEQYF	TGCGCCAGCAGCAAGACACAGGGGGCAAACTACGAGCAGTACTTC
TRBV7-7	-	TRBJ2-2	CASSKGGRNTGELFF	TGTGCTAGCAGCAAGGGGGGGAGGAACACCGGGGAGCTGTTTTTT
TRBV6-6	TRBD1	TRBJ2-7	CASNPRDRGSYEQYF	TGTGCCAGCAACCCAAGGGACAGGGGGTCCTACGAGCAGTACTTC
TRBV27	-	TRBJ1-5	CASSLGGGGNQPQHF	TGTGCCAGCAGTTTGGGGGGGGGAGGCAATCAGCCCCAGCATTTT
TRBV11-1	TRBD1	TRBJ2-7	CASSLTTGTYYEQYF	TGTGCCAGCAGCTTAACGACAGGGACGTACTACGAGCAGTACTTC
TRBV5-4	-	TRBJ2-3	CASSLTGDLDTQYF	TGTGCCAGCAGCTTGACGGGGGACCTGGATACGCAGTATTTT
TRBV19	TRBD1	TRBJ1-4	CASTRTGANEKLFF	TGTGCCAGTACCCGGACAGGGGCTAATGAAAAACTGTTTTTT
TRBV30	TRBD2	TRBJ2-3	CAWSEGLAGVTDTQYF	TGTGCCTGGAGTGAAGGACTAGCGGGGGTCACAGATACGCAGTATTTT
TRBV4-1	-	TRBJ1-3	CASSQESELLTGNTIYF	TGCGCCAGCAGCCAAGAATCGGAGCTATTAACTGGAAACACCATATATTTT
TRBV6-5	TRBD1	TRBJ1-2	CASSTDRYYGYTF	TGTGCCAGCAGCACGGACAGGTACTATGGCTACACCTTC
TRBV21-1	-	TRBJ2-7	CAKPESGDYEQYF	TGTGCCAAACCCGAGTCGGGGGACTACGAGCAGTACTTC
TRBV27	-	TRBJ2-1	CASSPRGISYNEQFF	TGTGCCAGCAGTCCCCGGGGGATCTCCTACAATGAGCAGTTCTTC
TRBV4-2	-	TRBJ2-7	CASSQGPTSSYEQYF	TGTGCCAGCAGCCAAGGCCCGACAAGCTCCTACGAGCAGTACTTC
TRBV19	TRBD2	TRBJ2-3	CASSMSGGNTDTQYF	TGTGCCAGTAGTATGTCGGGGGGAAACACAGATACGCAGTATTTT